This T cell receptor beta chain was captured by sequencing in a study of T-cell memory formation after mild COVID-19. Overall study context: TCR clusters were mostly confined to one donor each.

From the 5' RACE reads, TCRdb called clonotypes with MiXCR, one entry per CDR3 protein. The profile shows hundreds of thousands of distinct CDR3 sequences, about 15% of them singletons. This clonotype was seen at least ten times. The CDR3 totals 14 residues. The germline CDR1 and CDR2 sequences are ENHRY and SYGVKD. V lost 6 bases, J lost 4 bases, and 15 bases lay in between. The TCR was taken from a man aged 18 to 29 who had mild COVID-19 (a few samples of this study predate the infection). Cell type and time point are not known. The chain couples TRBV10-3 to TRBJ2-5, with D possibly being TRBD1 or TRBD2 (6 bases each). The sequenced sample was PBMCs or a T cell subset sorted from them (not recorded which). The chain's CDR3 is CAISEGEVRETQYF. As DNA, the CDR3 is TGTGCCATCAGCGAGGGGGAGGTTCGAGAGACCCAGTACTTC.